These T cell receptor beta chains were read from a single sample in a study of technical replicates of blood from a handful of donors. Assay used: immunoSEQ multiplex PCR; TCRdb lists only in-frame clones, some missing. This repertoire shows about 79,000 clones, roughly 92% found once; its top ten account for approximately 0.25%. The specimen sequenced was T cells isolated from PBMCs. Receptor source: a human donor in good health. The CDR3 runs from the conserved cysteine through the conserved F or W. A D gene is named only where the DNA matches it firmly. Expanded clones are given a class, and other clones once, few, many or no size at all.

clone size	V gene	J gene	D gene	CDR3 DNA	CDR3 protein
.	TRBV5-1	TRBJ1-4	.	TGCGCCAGCAGCCGAGAGAATGAAAAACTGTTTTTT	CASSRENEKLFF
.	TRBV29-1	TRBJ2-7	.	TGCAGCGTTCCCTCCGGACAGCAGCACGAGCAGTACTTC	CSVPSGQQHEQYF
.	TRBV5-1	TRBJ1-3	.	TGCGCCAGCAGCTTGTCCTCCTACTCTGGAAACACCATATATTTT	CASSLSSYSGNTIYF
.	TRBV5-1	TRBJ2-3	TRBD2	TGCGCCAGCAGCGGCGGGGGGGCCTGGGGCACAGATACGCAGTATTTT	CASSGGGAWGTDTQYF
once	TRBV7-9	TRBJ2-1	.	TGTGCCAGCAGCCGCCCGAGGGTGAGGGAGGAGGAGATCTACAATGAGCAGTTCTTC	CASSRPRVREEEIYNEQFF
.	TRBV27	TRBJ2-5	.	TGTGCCAGCAGTTTAGCGGAATCGCAAGAGACCCAGTACTTC	CASSLAESQETQYF
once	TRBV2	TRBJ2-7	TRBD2	TGTGCCAGCACCCCGACTAGCGGGGGATCCTACGAGCAGTACTTC	CASTPTSGGSYEQYF
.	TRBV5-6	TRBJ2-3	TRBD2	TGTGCCAGCAGCCCTAGACTAGCGGGACATCTAAGTACGCAGTATTTT	CASSPRLAGHLSTQYF
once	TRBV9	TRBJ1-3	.	TGTGCCAGCAGCGCAGACAGAGGAAACACCATATATTTT	CASSADRGNTIYF
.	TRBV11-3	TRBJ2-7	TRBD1	TGTGCCAGCAGCAATACAGGGGGTGAGCAGTACTTC	CASSNTGGEQYF
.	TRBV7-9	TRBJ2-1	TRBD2	TGTGCCAGCAGCCCCCATGGACTAGCGGGGGGGCCAAGCAATGAGCAGTTCTTC	CASSPHGLAGGPSNEQFF
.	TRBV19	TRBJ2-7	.	TGTGCCAGTAGTATTAAGGGACTGGGGGACGAGCAGTACTTC	CASSIKGLGDEQYF
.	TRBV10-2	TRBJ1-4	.	TGCGCCAGCAGTGTCGGGGACTACCTGTTTTTT	CASSVGDYLFF
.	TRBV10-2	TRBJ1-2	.	TGCGCCAGCAGTGAGCCTGGACTGCCCTATGGCTACACCTTC	CASSEPGLPYGYTF
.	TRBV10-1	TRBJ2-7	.	TGCGCCAGCAGTGAGGTGTCCCAGAACTCCTACGAGCAGTACTTC	CASSEVSQNSYEQYF
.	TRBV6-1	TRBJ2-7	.	TGTGCCAGCGCGGGGGCAGGGGCATTATACGAGCAGTACTTC	CASAGAGALYEQYF
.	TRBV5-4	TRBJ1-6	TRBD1	TGTGCCAGCAGCCGGGACAGGGGAACAGGATCACCCCTCCACTTT	CASSRDRGTGSPLHF
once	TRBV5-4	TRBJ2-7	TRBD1	TGTGCCAGCAGCACAGACAGGGGCCGGACCTACGAGCAGTACTTC	CASSTDRGRTYEQYF
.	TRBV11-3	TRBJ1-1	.	TGTGCCAGCAGCTACCAATCCCCTCGGGCTTTCTTT	CASSYQSPRAFF
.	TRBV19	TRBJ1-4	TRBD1	TGTGCCAGTAGCGGACAGGGACGGAATGAAAAACTGTTTTTT	CASSGQGRNEKLFF
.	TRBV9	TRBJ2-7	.	TGTGCCAGCAGCGTAGGGCGGGGGCCCTCCTACGAGCAGTACTTC	CASSVGRGPSYEQYF
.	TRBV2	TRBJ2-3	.	TGTGCCAGCAAAAGGGGGGGCCCAGATACGCAGTATTTT	CASKRGGPDTQYF
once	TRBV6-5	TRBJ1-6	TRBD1	TGTGCCAGCAGCGAGGACAGGGGTAATTCACCCCTCCACTTT	CASSEDRGNSPLHF
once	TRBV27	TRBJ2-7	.	TGTGCCAGCAGTTTATGGCAGGGTAGCTCCTACGAGCAGTACTTC	CASSLWQGSSYEQYF
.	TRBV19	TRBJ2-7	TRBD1	TGTGCCAGTAGTACGGGACAGGGGCCCTACGAGCAGTACTTC	CASSTGQGPYEQYF
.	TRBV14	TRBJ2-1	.	TGTGCCAGCAGCCTCCACCAGTATGAGCAGTTCTTC	CASSLHQYEQFF
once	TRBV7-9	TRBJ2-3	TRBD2	TGTGCCAGCAGCCCCCCGCGGGAGGGCCCAGATACGCAGTATTTT	CASSPPREGPDTQYF
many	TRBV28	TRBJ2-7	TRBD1	TGTGCCAGCAGAACCAGGGGGCGCGGTCCCGAGCAGTACTTC	CASRTRGRGPEQYF
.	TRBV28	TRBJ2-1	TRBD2	TGTGCCAGCAGTTCCGGGGGGGCCAGTAATGAGCAGTTCTTC	CASSSGGASNEQFF
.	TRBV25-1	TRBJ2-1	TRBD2	TGTGCCAGCAGTGTCGGGGGGTCATACAATGAGCAGTTCTTC	CASSVGGSYNEQFF
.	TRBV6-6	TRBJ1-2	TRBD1	TGTGCCACCTTGACAGGGGGCAACTATGGCTACACCTTC	CATLTGGNYGYTF
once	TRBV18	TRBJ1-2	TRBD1	TGTGCCAGCTCACCTTTCGAGAACCCGGGACAGGGGTCTATGGCTTTACGCTACACCTTC	CASSPFENPGQGSMALRYTF
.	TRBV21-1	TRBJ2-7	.	TGTGCCAGCAGCACGGGACTAGCGGGGGGGCGGGCCGAGCAGTACTTC	CASSTGLAGGRAEQYF
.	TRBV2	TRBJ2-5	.	TGTGCCAGCTGGCGGGGGCGCCTAGAGACCCAGTACTTC	CASWRGRLETQYF
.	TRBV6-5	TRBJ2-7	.	TGTGCCAGCAGTCGGAGGGGAGGCAGCTCCTACGAGCAGTACTTC	CASSRRGGSSYEQYF
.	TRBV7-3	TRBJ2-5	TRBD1	TGTGCCAGCAGCTTAACCCGGGACAGGGTAGAGACCCAGTACTTC	CASSLTRDRVETQYF
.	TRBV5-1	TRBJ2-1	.	TGCGCCAGCAGCACGGCGGTGAGAATTGACAATGAGCAGTTCTTC	CASSTAVRIDNEQFF
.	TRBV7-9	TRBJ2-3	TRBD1	TGTGCCAGCAGCTTCAGACCACTGGGACAGGCTAACACAGATACGCAGTATTTT	CASSFRPLGQANTDTQYF
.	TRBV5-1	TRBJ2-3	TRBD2	TGCGCCAGCAGCCCGGGACTAGCGGGGAGCACAGATACGCAGTATTTT	CASSPGLAGSTDTQYF
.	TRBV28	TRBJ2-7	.	TGTGCCAGCACTGACCCGGAGGGGGAGCAGTACTTC	CASTDPEGEQYF
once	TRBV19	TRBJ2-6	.	TGTGCCAGTAGTATCACTAGCTCTGGGGCCAACGTCCTGACTTTC	CASSITSSGANVLTF
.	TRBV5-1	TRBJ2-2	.	TGCGCCAGCAGCTTTAGAGGGAGTAACACCGGGGAGCTGTTTTTT	CASSFRGSNTGELFF
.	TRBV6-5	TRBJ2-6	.	TGTGCCGCAGGAATTAACTCTGGGGCCAACGTCCTGACTTTC	CAAGINSGANVLTF
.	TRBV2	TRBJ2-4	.	TGTGCCAGCGGAGGGACAGCATACTTC	CASGGTAYF
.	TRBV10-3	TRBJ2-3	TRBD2	TGTGCCATCAGTGGGACTAGCGGGACTGCAGATACGCAGTATTTT	CAISGTSGTADTQYF
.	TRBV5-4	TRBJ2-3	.	TGTGCCAGCAGCTTGGCCCTAGGATTAGGCACAGATACGCAGTATTTT	CASSLALGLGTDTQYF
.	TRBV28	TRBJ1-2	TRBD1	TGTGCCAGCAGAAGGGGACAGGTCTATGGCTACACCTTC	CASRRGQVYGYTF
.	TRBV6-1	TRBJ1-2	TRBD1	TGTGCCAGCTGGGACAGGGGCTATGGCTACACCTTC	CASWDRGYGYTF
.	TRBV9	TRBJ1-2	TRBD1	TGTGCCAGCAGCGTAGATAGCATGCGGACAGGGGAAGGCTACACCTTC	CASSVDSMRTGEGYTF
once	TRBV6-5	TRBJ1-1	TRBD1	TGTGCCAGCAGAATGGACAGGGGCACTGAAGCTTTCTTT	CASRMDRGTEAFF